Listed here are 15 T cell receptor beta chains from one sample, sequenced in a study of T cell responses to AZD1222 COVID-19 vaccine. The repertoire was sequenced with immunoSEQ multiplex PCR; TCRdb's copy has only in-frame clones and lacks some. Among around 120,000 clones listed, about 90% were seen once. The sample was peripheral blood, taken on day 0 of AZD1222 vaccination. These receptors were taken from an adult in good health.

J is TRBJ1-6 and V is TRBV9; TRBD1 might be the D (5 bases). Germline loops: CDR1 SGDLS, CDR2 YYNGEE. This CDR3 contains 16 residues. V lost 7 bases and J 7 bases, leaving 21 bases between the germline ends. DNA of the CDR3: TGTGCCAGCCTTCCCCGCCCTCGGGGCGGGAATTCACCCCTCCACTTT. Amino acid sequence: CASLPRPRGGNSPLHF.

This clone has just one count. The J gene is TRBJ1-6, the V gene TRBV6-5; 11 bases line up with TRBD1. This CDR3 spans 15 amino acids. Germline CDR1 and CDR2: MNHEY and SVGAGI. J gave up 8 bases and V 6 bases, and 6 bases lay outside the gene matches. The CDR3 here is CASRYRDRGDSPLHF. DNA of the CDR3: TGTGCCAGCAGATATAGGGACAGGGGGGATTCACCCCTCCACTTT.

The genes are TRBV20-1 and TRBJ2-1; D ambiguous. The CDR3 is 15 amino acids. V was shortened by 3 bases and J by 6 bases, with 18 bases between the two germline ends. Germline CDR1 reads DFQATT; CDR2 reads SNEGSKA (reference sequence). The CDR3 protein is CSASPRKLYPNEQFF. The CDR3 nucleotides are TGCAGTGCTAGTCCCCGTAAACTATACCCCAATGAGCAGTTCTTC.

The chain employs TRBV5-1 and TRBJ2-7; 10 bases line up with TRBD2. This CDR3 comprises 17 residues. Germline loops: CDR1 SGHRS, CDR2 YFSETQ. V was pared by 0 bases and J by 5 bases, with 11 bases of the junction left unmatched. The CDR3 loop is CASSLAPAGGPNDEQYF. In nucleotides, the CDR3 is TGCGCCAGCAGCTTGGCCCCAGCGGGAGGGCCGAACGACGAGCAGTACTTC.

The V call is TRBV10-1, the J call TRBJ2-7; D is perhaps TRBD1 (6 bases). Germline loops: CDR1 WNHNN, CDR2 SYGVQD (reference sequence). V was trimmed by 2 bases and J by 0 bases, leaving 14 bases between them. This CDR3 comprises 16 residues. The CDR3 sequence is CASSEQHGQISYEQYF. CDR3 DNA: TGCGCCAGCAGTGAGCAACACGGACAGATCTCCTACGAGCAGTACTTC.

This chain connects TRBV20-1 to TRBJ1-2; TRBD1 might be the D (6 bases). Per germline, CDR1 DFQATT and CDR2 SNEGSKA (reference sequence). This CDR3 comprises 15 residues. Trimming took off 3 bases at V and 2 bases at J, with 16 bases between the two ends. The CDR3 region has the DNA TGCAGTGCTAGTCGGCCCACAGGGACCAACTATGGCTACACCTTC. Translating gives CSASRPTGTNYGYTF.

Note on this clone: The DNA is left out, because the CDR3 cannot be placed on it with certainty; the CDR3 is given as TCRdb lists it. The V call is TRBV2, the J call TRBJ1-6; the listed D gene, TRBD1, was not tested against the DNA. Germline CDR1 SNHLY, CDR2 FYNNEI. The CDR3 sequence runs 14 residues, both termini included. The CDR3 spells CASTLGTGASPLHF.

CDR3 bases: TGTGCCAGCAACGAAATGCCGAGTTATGGCTACACCTTC. As protein: CASNEMPSYGYTF. The chain couples TRBV28 to TRBJ1-2, with unresolved D. The CDR3 loop spans 13 amino acids. V was shortened by 7 bases and J by 5 bases, with 14 bases between the two germline ends. CDR1 and CDR2 from the germline V gene are MDHEN and SYDVKM.

The V and J genes are TRBV6-5 and TRBJ1-3, with a possible D match to TRBD1 (6 bases). The CDR3 length is 16 residues. The V and J ends lost 2 bases and 0 bases respectively, with 11 bases between them. CDR1 MNHEY and CDR2 SVGAGI come from the germline V gene. The CDR3 region is CASSYDRWSSGNTIYF. CDR3 DNA: TGTGCCAGCAGTTACGACAGGTGGAGCTCTGGAAACACCATATATTTT.

The DNA for the CDR3 is TGCGCCAGCAGCTTGACCCCGGGACAGGGGGAAAAACTGTTTTTT. It specifies CASSLTPGQGEKLFF. This sequence joins TRBV5-1 and TRBJ1-4, with 10 positions matching TRBD1. Germline trimming cut 1 base from V and 8 bases from J; bases unmatched to any gene: 5. Germline V gives CDR1 SGHRS, CDR2 YFSETQ. The CDR3 has 15 residues.

V usage is TRBV5-5 and J usage is TRBJ1-1; D gene unclear. This CDR3 contains 14 residues. Germline values: CDR1 SGHKS, CDR2 YYEKEE (reference sequence). The V end lost 6 bases, the J end lost 1 base, and 13 bases lay between the germline ends. The CDR3 protein is CASTDPRSNTEAFF. The CDR3 bases are TGTGCCAGCACCGACCCTAGGTCGAACACTGAAGCTTTCTTT. Together with reference TRBV5-5 and TRBJ1-1, the CDR3 gives the full variable domain: DAGVTQSPTHLIKTRGQQVTLRCSPISGHKSVSWYQQVLGQGPQFIFQYYEKEERGRGNFPDRFSARQFPNYSSELNVNALLLGDSALYLCASTDPRSNTEAFFGQGTRLTVV.

The chain recombines TRBV5-1 with TRBJ2-1; TRBD2 agrees at 9 bases. CDR3 length: 16 amino acids. CDR1 and CDR2 from the germline V gene are SGHRS and YFSETQ. The junction had 9 bases not matched to a gene; V was cut back by 4 bases and J by 4 bases. The CDR3 protein is CASSGQAGGSYNEQFF. The CDR3 DNA reads TGCGCCAGCAGCGGACAAGCGGGAGGCTCGTACAATGAGCAGTTCTTC. Complete variable domain (other parts from reference TRBV5-1 and TRBJ2-1): KAGVTQTPRYLIKTRGQQVTLSCSPISGHRSVSWYQQTPGQGLQFLFEYFSETQRNKGNFPGRFSGRQFSNSRSEMNVSTLELGDSALYLCASSGQAGGSYNEQFFGPGTRLTVL.

J is TRBJ1-6 and V is TRBV30; the D is unclear. Germline V lookup: CDR1 GTSNPN, CDR2 SVGIG (reference sequence). The CDR3 length is 14 residues. With 7 bases removed from V and 3 bases from J, the gap between germline ends came to 13 bases. The CDR3 DNA reads TGTGCCTTCACTGGGGTCCTCTATAATTCACCCCTCCACTTT. Protein sequence: CAFTGVLYNSPLHF.

V is TRBV30 and J is TRBJ1-2, with 9 bases fitting TRBD1. This CDR3 contains 15 residues. Germline assignment: CDR1 GTSNPN and CDR2 SVGIG (reference sequence). The J segment lost 2 bases and the V segment lost 1 base, leaving 5 bases of the junction unmatched. The chain's CDR3 is CAWSEGQGENYGYTF. The CDR3 coding sequence is TGTGCCTGGAGTGAGGGACAGGGCGAAAACTATGGCTACACCTTC.

This chain connects TRBV6-5 to TRBJ1-2; weak D call: TRBD1 (6 bases). This CDR3 contains 15 residues. V gave up 5 bases and J gave up 12 bases, with 25 bases separating them. Germline CDR1 is MNHEY and CDR2 is SVGAGI. CDR3 in amino acids: CASSIRQASPGGDTF. Here the CDR3 DNA reads TGTGCCAGCAGTATCCGACAGGCGTCTCCCGGTGGAGACACCTTC.